These 13 T cell receptor beta chains originate from one sample sequenced in a study of post-analysis software for immune sequencing data. Whole-study results and caveats: When patients were compared with controls, a handful of TRBV segments were more frequent, TRBV5-6, TRBV5-1 and TRBV20-1 among them.

Libraries were made from TCR beta cDNA, and they carried unique molecular identifiers. TCRdb redid the calling of the PCR reads with MiXCR, one entry per CDR3 protein. The table records approximately 730,000 distinct CDR3 sequences, around 42% of them present only once. Antigen specificity for these receptors is unknown. Material for sequencing was blood. The receptors stem from a girl aged 5-17 years with multiple sclerosis.

This clonotype was seen only a few times. The rearrangement links TRBV20-1 to TRBJ2-5, with 9 bases aligning to TRBD2. The better agreement between TRBJ2-7 and the DNA end casts doubt on the J call. CDR3 length equals 15 residues. Per the germline V gene, CDR1 is DFQATT and CDR2 is SNEGSKA (reference sequence). The CDR3 nucleotides read TGCAGTGCTAGAGATCCGCTAGCGGGACTCGACGAGCAGTACTTC. It codes for CSARDPLAGLDEQYF.

The rearrangement links TRBV20-1 to TRBJ2-7; no definite D call. V was trimmed by 1 base and J by 4 bases, leaving 5 bases between them. The germline V gene encodes CDR1 DFQATT and CDR2 SNEGSKA (reference sequence). This CDR3 is 11 amino acids long. CDR3 nucleotide sequence: TGCAGTGCTAGAGTAGTATACGAGCAGTACTTC. This sequence encodes CSARVVYEQYF.

This clonotype was seen a handful of times. The chain carries TRBV7-9 and TRBJ2-5; D is ambiguous. The DNA end lines up better with TRBJ2-7; the J call may be wrong. Germline CDR1 is SEHNR and CDR2 is FQNEAQ (reference sequence). The CDR3 has 15 amino acids. The CDR3 region has the DNA TGTGCCAGCAGCTTACGGGTCGCGGAAGATCTCGAGCAGTACTTC. Encoded protein: CASSLRVAEDLEQYF.

As for this clonotype: This likely comes from a read error, as the CDR3 has no conserved phenylalanine or tryptophan at its end. The limits of the CDR3 on the DNA are not certain, so only TCRdb's listed CDR3 is given. The V gene is TRBV29-1, the J gene TRBJ1-2; TRBD1 is taken as the D call from the table, unchecked against the DNA. The CDR3 length is 11 residues, termini included. Germline CDR1 is SQVTM and CDR2 is ANQGSEA. This chain's CDR3 is CSFVGAYGYTC.

This clonotype has just a few counts. CDR3 DNA sequence: TGTGCCAGTACCCTCAGAGAGACCCAGTACTTC. Protein sequence: CASTLRETQYF. The gene calls are TRBV6-2 or TRBV6-3 and TRBJ2-5; D is uncertain. V lost 9 bases and J lost 4, with 9 bases in between. Per germline, CDR1 MNHEY and CDR2 SVGEGT. The CDR3 consists of 11 residues.

This clonotype was counted a few times. V usage is TRBV27 and J usage is TRBJ2-4, with D uncertain. This CDR3 comprises 16 residues. Per germline, CDR1 MNHEY and CDR2 SMNVEV (reference sequence). V was shortened by 4 bases and J by 1 base, with 14 bases between the two germline ends. The CDR3 here is CASSSELGMAKNIQYF. CDR3 sequence (DNA): TGTGCCAGCAGTTCGGAGTTGGGTATGGCCAAAAACATTCAGTACTTC.

V is TRBV12-3 or TRBV12-4 and J is TRBJ2-3; D gene uncertain. V lost 4 bases, J lost 6 bases, and 8 bases lay in between. The CDR3 is 12 residues long. The CDR3 protein is CASSSDGDTQYF. The CDR3 DNA reads TGTGCCAGCAGTTCCGACGGGGATACGCAGTATTTT.

Ten or more counts support this clonotype. This rearrangement joins TRBV20-1 to TRBJ1-2; D is unclear. CDR1 is DFQATT and CDR2 is SNEGSKA in the germline V gene (reference sequence). The CDR3 extends over 11 amino acids. The germline V and J ends were trimmed by 6 bases and 6 bases, with 11 bases remaining between them. As DNA, the CDR3 is TGCAGTGCCGTAGAGGCGAATGGCTACACCTTC. It translates to CSAVEANGYTF.

V usage is TRBV6-2 or TRBV6-3 and J usage is TRBJ2-1; D might be TRBD1 (5 bases). Germline-derived CDR1 and CDR2 are MNHEY and SVGEGT. The CDR3 is made up of 12 amino acids. The germline V and J ends were trimmed by 7 bases and 7 bases, with 11 bases remaining between them. CDR3 sequence reads: CASTLPGNEQFF. As DNA, the CDR3 is TGTGCCAGCACCCTGCCAGGGAATGAGCAGTTCTTC.

The chain combines TRBV5-5 with TRBJ2-1; 8 nucleotides line up with TRBD1. This CDR3 is 16 amino acids long. After removal of 7 bases from V and 6 bases from J, the junction contained 15 bases not matched to a gene. Germline assignment: CDR1 SGHKS and CDR2 YYEKEE (reference sequence). CDR3 in amino acids: CASGKTGTGIVNEQFF. The CDR3, as DNA: TGTGCCAGCGGAAAAACCGGGACAGGTATTGTCAATGAGCAGTTCTTC.

V usage is TRBV6-6 and J usage is TRBJ1-4; no clear D. The CDR3 runs 14 residues. Germline V gives CDR1 MNHNY, CDR2 SVGAGI (reference sequence). Trimming cost V 0 bases and J 4 bases, with 6 bases left between them. The chain's CDR3 is CASSYSGSNEKLFF. Written as DNA, the CDR3 is TGTGCCAGCAGTTACTCGGGGAGTAATGAAAAACTGTTTTTT.

This sequence joins TRBV20-1 and TRBJ2-3, with TRBD2 identical over 14 bases. CDR3 length: 19 amino acids. Germline assignment: CDR1 DFQATT and CDR2 SNEGSKA (reference sequence). J gave up 4 bases and V 3 bases, and 15 bases lay outside the gene matches. CDR3 sequence (DNA): TGCAGTGCTAGTTCCGGGATATGGACTAGCGGGAGGCCCCCAGATACGCAGTATTTT. The encoded protein is CSASSGIWTSGRPPDTQYF.

This clonotype occurred a few times. This sequence joins TRBV10-3 and TRBJ1-6; 7 bases match TRBD1. The germline V gene encodes CDR1 ENHRY and CDR2 SYGVKD. This CDR3 comprises 15 residues. After removal of 3 bases from V and 8 bases from J, the junction contained 7 bases not matched to a gene. CDR3 nucleotides: TGTGCCATCAGTGATTCAGGGGGGGGGGATTCACCCCTCCACTTT. It encodes CAISDSGGGDSPLHF.